This record concerns one T cell receptor (beta chain) sequence. The data were obtained in a study of blood T cell repertoires in COVID-19. Only in-frame clones appear in the TCRdb table, and some are missing; sequencing was by immunoSEQ multiplex PCR. The sample carries about 190,000 clones, about three quarters recorded once. This CDR3 has 14 residues. J gave up 6 bases and V 6 bases, and 7 bases lay outside the gene matches. Germline CDR1 and CDR2: LNHDA and SQIVND (reference sequence). Specimen: peripheral blood. The sequence was obtained from a woman aged 80 or over with active or convalescent COVID-19. The genes are TRBV19 and TRBJ1-5, with 8 nucleotides matching TRBD1. In nucleotides, the CDR3 is TGTGCCAGTAGGGACAGGGTGGGGGTTCAGCCCCAGCATTTT. Translating it yields CASRDRVGVQPQHF.